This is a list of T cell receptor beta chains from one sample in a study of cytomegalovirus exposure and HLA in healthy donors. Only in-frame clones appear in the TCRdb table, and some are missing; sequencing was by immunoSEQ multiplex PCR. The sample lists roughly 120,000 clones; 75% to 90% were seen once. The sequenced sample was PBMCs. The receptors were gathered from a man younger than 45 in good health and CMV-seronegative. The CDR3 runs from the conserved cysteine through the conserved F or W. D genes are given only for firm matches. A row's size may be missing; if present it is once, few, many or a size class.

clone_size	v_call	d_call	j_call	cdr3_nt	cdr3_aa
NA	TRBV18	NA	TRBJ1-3	TGTGCCAGCTCACCCGGGATCTCTGGAAACACCATATATTTT	CASSPGISGNTIYF
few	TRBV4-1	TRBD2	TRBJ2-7	TGCGCCAGCAGCCAAGTGGAGCGGGGGGAACCCTACGAGCAGTACTTC	CASSQVERGEPYEQYF
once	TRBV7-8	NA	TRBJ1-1	TGTGCCAGCAGCTGGGAGGGGGGAAACACTGAAGCTTTCTTT	CASSWEGGNTEAFF
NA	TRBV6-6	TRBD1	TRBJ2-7	TGTGCCAGCAGGCCTGACAGGGGGAGACTCGAGCAGTACTTC	CASRPDRGRLEQYF
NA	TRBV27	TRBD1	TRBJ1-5	TGTGCCACTTCGGAACAGGGGGTCTATCAGCCCCAGAATTTT	CATSEQGVYQPQNF
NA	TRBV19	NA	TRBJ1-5	TGTGCCAGTAGTAAAGGCACCCTCGAGCGCAATCAGCCCCAGAATTTT	CASSKGTLERNQPQNF
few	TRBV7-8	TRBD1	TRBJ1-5	TGTGCCAGCAGCGGGACAGGGCTGGTGGAGCCCCAGCATTTT	CASSGTGLVEPQHF
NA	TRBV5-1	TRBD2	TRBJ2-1	TGCGCCAGCAGCTTGGGGGTGGGGCGGGAGAAAAACAATGAGCAGTTCTTC	CASSLGVGREKNNEQFF
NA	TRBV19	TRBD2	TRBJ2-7	TGTGCCAGTAGCCAGACTAGCGGGAGGTACGAGCAGTACTTC	CASSQTSGRYEQYF
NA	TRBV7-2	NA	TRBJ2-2	TGTGCCAGCAGCTTAGCGCTTCTAGCCGGGGAGCTGTTTTTT	CASSLALLAGELFF